This is a list of T cell receptor beta chains from one sample in a study of T cell responses to AZD1222 COVID-19 vaccine. Profiled with immunoSEQ multiplex PCR; TCRdb holds only in-frame clones, not every one. The table lists 250,000 to 300,000 clones, around 93% of them singletons. The specimen comprised peripheral blood, sampled 28 days after the second AZD1222 dose. These receptors were taken from an adult who received the AZD1222 COVID-19 vaccine. The CDR3 runs from the conserved cysteine through the conserved F or W. Fields, in order: CDR3 DNA, CDR3 protein, V gene, clone size, D gene, J gene. D genes are given only for firm matches. Clone sizes are given selectively: once, few, many, or a class where the clone is expanded.

DNA: TGCAGTGCTAGTTTGGGGACCGGGGAGCTGTTTTTT; CDR3: CSASLGTGELFF; V: TRBV20-1; size: once; D: -; J: TRBJ2-2
DNA: TGTGCCAGCAGTTTGGGGGACAGGGCCGGCTACACCTTC; CDR3: CASSLGDRAGYTF; V: TRBV28; size: -; D: TRBD1; J: TRBJ1-2
DNA: TGCGCCAGCAGCCAAGGTGCTTATGGCTACACCTTC; CDR3: CASSQGAYGYTF; V: TRBV4-1; size: -; D: -; J: TRBJ1-2
DNA: TGTGCCAGCAGCCCTACAGGTCTGGGGATGACAGATACGCAGTATTTT; CDR3: CASSPTGLGMTDTQYF; V: TRBV3-1/TRBV3-2; size: -; D: -; J: TRBJ2-3
DNA: TGTGCCACCAGTGTTACAGGGAGGGGGGGCACAGATACGCAGTATTTT; CDR3: CATSVTGRGGTDTQYF; V: TRBV24-1; size: -; D: -; J: TRBJ2-3
DNA: TGTGCCAGCAGTTTTCCCCCTAGCGGCACCCGGACCCAGTACTTC; CDR3: CASSFPPSGTRTQYF; V: TRBV7-9; size: -; D: TRBD2; J: TRBJ2-5
DNA: TGTGCCAGCAGCGAGGACAGGGGCCGAACTAATGAAAAACTGTTTTTT; CDR3: CASSEDRGRTNEKLFF; V: TRBV7-9; size: -; D: TRBD1; J: TRBJ1-4
DNA: TGCGCCAGCAGCTTGGCCGGGAATCAGCCCCAGCATTTT; CDR3: CASSLAGNQPQHF; V: TRBV5-1; size: -; D: -; J: TRBJ1-5
DNA: TGTGCCAGTAGTATCTCACAGGGTGGTTCACCCCTCCACTTT; CDR3: CASSISQGGSPLHF; V: TRBV19; size: -; D: -; J: TRBJ1-6
DNA: TGCGCCAGCAGCTTCCGACAGACAAGCTACAATGAGCAGTTCTTC; CDR3: CASSFRQTSYNEQFF; V: TRBV5-1; size: -; D: -; J: TRBJ2-1